A single sample gave rise to the 14 T cell receptor beta chains below, sequenced in a study of shared clonotypes between healthy human individuals. Clones were sequenced by immunoSEQ multiplex PCR, and TCRdb holds only the in-frame ones, with some missing. The sample has roughly 2.5 million clones, about 92% seen once. The material sequenced was naive CD4+ T cells sorted from blood. Subset denoted: CD45RA+ positively selected. The source is a man aged 18-30 years in good health.

V gene TRBV6-1 combines with J gene TRBJ2-3, with 8 bases fitting TRBD2. CDR3 length: 13 residues. Germline V CDR1 and CDR2: MNHNS, SASEGT. The junction had 6 bases not matched to a gene; V was cut back by 8 bases and J by 5 bases. The CDR3 DNA sequence: TGTGCCAGCTCCGAGCGGGGGATAGATACGCAGTATTTT. Translated, it gives CASSERGIDTQYF.

The chain employs TRBV29-1 and TRBJ1-4, with D possibly matching TRBD1 (6 bases). Trimming left V 6 bases short and J 6 bases short, with 17 bases between. Germline CDR1 is SQVTM and CDR2 is ANQGSEA. The CDR3 has 14 amino acids. CDR3 loop: CSVKGRGWDEKLFF. The CDR3 DNA follows: TGCAGCGTAAAAGGCAGGGGCTGGGATGAAAAACTGTTTTTT. Full variable domain (remainder filled in from reference TRBV29-1 and TRBJ1-4): SAVISQKPSRDICQRGTSLTIQCQVDSQVTMMFWYRQQPGQSLTLIATANQGSEATYESGFVIDKFPISRPNLTFSTLTVSNMSPEDSSIYLCSVKGRGWDEKLFFGSGTQLSVL.

The chain recombines TRBV6-5 with TRBJ1-1, with 7 positions matching TRBD1. CDR3 length: 15 residues. Germline V gene data show CDR1 as MNHEY and CDR2 as SVGAGI. V lost 2 bases, J lost 10 bases, and 13 bases stayed unmatched. CDR3 DNA sequence: TGTGCCAGCAGTTACCGAGCGACAGGGAACCGGGGAGCTTTCTTT. Amino acid sequence: CASSYRATGNRGAFF.

V usage is TRBV6-6 and J usage is TRBJ2-7; no reliable D call. The CDR3 totals 14 residues. Trimming took off 2 bases at V and 2 bases at J, with 10 bases between the two ends. Germline CDR1 MNHNY, CDR2 SVGAGI (reference sequence). CDR3: CASSYGLGTYEQYF. The CDR3 DNA reads TGTGCCAGCAGTTACGGATTGGGTACCTACGAGCAGTACTTC.

This clone is a singleton in its sample. The chain combines TRBV2 with TRBJ1-5; the match to TRBD1 covers 12 bases. V trimming: 8 bases; J trimming: 7 bases; junction bases outside the gene matches: 6. Germline lookup yields CDR1 SNHLY and CDR2 FYNNEI. The CDR3 totals 14 residues. The CDR3 bases are TGTGCCAGCCGGGACAGGGGGCTGGGGCAGCCCCAGCATTTT. It codes for CASRDRGLGQPQHF.

The gene calls are TRBV7-9 and TRBJ1-4; D gene ambiguous. The V gene's germline CDR1 is SEHNR and CDR2 FQNEAQ (reference sequence). V gave up 1 base and J gave up 4 bases, with 10 bases separating them. CDR3 length: 15 amino acids. CDR3 sequence: CASSLGGSFNEKLFF. The CDR3 DNA is TGTGCCAGCAGCTTAGGTGGCAGCTTTAATGAAAAACTGTTTTTT. The variable domain in full, completed from reference TRBV7-9 and TRBJ1-4, reads DTGVSQNPRHKITKRGQNVTFRCDPISEHNRLYWYRQTLGQGPEFLTYFQNEAQLEKSRLLSDRFSAERPKGSFSTLEIQRTEQGDSAMYLCASSLGGSFNEKLFFGSGTQLSVL.

The chain carries TRBV6-1 and TRBJ1-2, with 8 bases matching TRBD1. CDR3 size: 13 residues. V shed 6 bases, J shed 7 bases, and the junction held 7 bases outside the gene matches. CDR1 is MNHNS and CDR2 is SASEGT in the germline V gene. Written as DNA, the CDR3 is TGTGCCAGCAGAAAAACTGACAGGGGTGGCTACACCTTC. Protein: CASRKTDRGGYTF.

In DNA, the CDR3 is TGTGCCAGCTCACGTTACCTCGGGGACGGAGAGTTTGGGGGCTACACCTTC. This translates into CASSRYLGDGEFGGYTF. V and J are TRBV18 and TRBJ1-2, with D possibly being TRBD1 (5 bases). From germline, CDR1 is KGHSH and CDR2 LQKENI. This CDR3 is built from 17 residues. V was clipped by 4 bases and J by 8 bases, with 26 bases between them.

The chain has TRBV7-9 and TRBJ1-4, with TRBD1 as a possible D gene (5 bases). CDR3 length: 13 residues. Per germline, CDR1 SEHNR and CDR2 FQNEAQ (reference sequence). The V end was cut by 4 bases, the J end by 4 bases, with 7 bases between. CDR3 in DNA: TGTGCCAGCAGCTGGGGCCTTAATGAAAAACTGTTTTTT. Residues: CASSWGLNEKLFF.

The J gene is TRBJ2-1, the V gene TRBV14, with 13 nucleotides matching TRBD2. This CDR3 is 17 amino acids long. The J segment lost 6 bases and the V segment lost 0 bases, leaving 5 bases of the junction unmatched. Per germline, CDR1 SGHDN and CDR2 FVKESK. CDR3 nucleotide sequence: TGTGCCAGCAGCCAAGATACCGGACTAGCGGGAGTCAATGAGCAGTTCTTC. Protein sequence: CASSQDTGLAGVNEQFF. The full variable domain, completed using reference TRBV14 and TRBJ2-1, is EAGVTQFPSHSVIEKGQTVTLRCDPISGHDNLYWYRRVMGKEIKFLLHFVKESKQDESGMPNNRFLAERTGGTYSTLKVQPAELEDSGVYFCASSQDTGLAGVNEQFFGPGTRLTVL.

The chain joins TRBV27 to TRBJ2-1, with TRBD1 identical over 7 bases. The trim removed 0 bases at V and 3 bases at J, leaving 5 bases unmatched. Per germline, CDR1 MNHEY and CDR2 SMNVEV (reference sequence). There are 16 residues in the CDR3. The CDR3 here is CASSLSPGTDYNEQFF. The CDR3 nucleotides are TGTGCCAGCAGTTTATCGCCAGGGACAGACTACAATGAGCAGTTCTTC.

V usage is TRBV11-2 and J usage is TRBJ2-7; D not certain. There are 15 residues in the CDR3. V lost 5 bases to trimming and J lost 0 bases, with 14 bases between them. Germline assignment: CDR1 SGHAT and CDR2 FQNNGV. The CDR3 DNA reads TGTGCCAGCAGCCCCAGTGTAGCTCTCTCCTACGAGCAGTACTTC. This encodes CASSPSVALSYEQYF.

The chain couples TRBV5-1 to TRBJ2-3; D remains unclear. Germline lookup yields CDR1 SGHRS and CDR2 YFSETQ. The CDR3 has 13 residues. V lost 4 bases, J lost 4 bases, and 10 bases lay in between. The CDR3 coding sequence is TGCGCCAGCAGCCGAGAGATATCAGATACGCAGTATTTT. Its translation: CASSREISDTQYF.

The chain is built from TRBV9 and TRBJ2-7, with D maybe TRBD1 (6 bases). CDR1 is SGDLS, CDR2 YYNGEE, per germline. The V and J ends lost 4 bases and 4 bases respectively, with 21 bases between them. CDR3 length: 16 residues. The CDR3 DNA reads TGTGCCAGCAGCACCCTAGGGGGAGCGGCCCGTTACGAGCAGTACTTC. Translation gives CASSTLGGAARYEQYF.